This T cell receptor beta chain was sequenced in a study of PD-L1 blockade in urothelial cancer. Study at large: Administration of atezolizumab to patients began at some point between 2013 and 2015, at 1,200 mg intravenously every 3 weeks. Male sex and bladder-origin urothelial cancer were recorded for about 85% of the roughly 30 patients.

Synthetically made TCR analog templates were put into each PCR as spikes. The assay was immunoSEQ multiplex PCR, and TCRdb's table has in-frame clones only and misses some. The table shows around 45,000 clones, with about 91% occurring only once. Notes on this clone: Its target is unknown.

Germline V gene sequence: CDR1 SGHNT, CDR2 YYREEE (reference sequence). The CDR3 runs 13 residues. J lost 7 bases, V lost 5 bases, and 6 bases had no gene match. Whole-study findings and limits: Survival was better when pretreatment blood TCR clonality fell below the median.

The genes are TRBV5-4 and TRBJ1-2, with 9 bases fitting TRBD1. This sequence was found in a man at least 80 years old with urothelial cancer. Sequencing used PBMCs, obtained around atezolizumab (anti-PD-L1) treatment. DNA of the CDR3: TGTGCCAGCAGGATTACAGGGGGCTCTGGCTACACCTTC. Its translation: CASRITGGSGYTF.